Here is one T cell receptor (beta chain) with its context. Its antigen remains unidentified. This entry comes from a study of T cell responses to AZD1222 COVID-19 vaccine. Trimming removed 3 bases from V and 7 bases from J; junction bases left unmatched: 7. The CDR3 spans 14 residues. From germline, CDR1 is LGHDT and CDR2 YNNKEL (reference sequence). The study, taken as a whole, reports: Donor demographics were predominantly white British with a female majority; clonal diversity may be underestimated.

Using immunoSEQ multiplex PCR, the repertoire was profiled, and TCRdb retains in-frame clones only, with some absent. The sample holds around 65,000 clones; more than 70% are singletons and the top ten take roughly 13%. The rearrangement joins TRBV3-1 (or the pseudogene TRBV3-2) to TRBJ1-2; 8 positions match TRBD1. The starting material was peripheral blood, obtained on day 0 of AZD1222 vaccination. The origin of this receptor is an adult in good health. CDR3 nucleotide sequence: TGTGCCAGCAGCCACGGACAGGGATTGAGTGGCTACACCTTC. This encodes CASSHGQGLSGYTF.